These 25 T cell receptor beta chains originate from one sample sequenced in a study of blood T cell repertoires in COVID-19. Sequencing was performed with immunoSEQ multiplex PCR; in TCRdb, only in-frame clones are kept and a portion is missing. The sample holds about 200,000 clones, around 86% seen once. The sample comprised PBMCs or T cells enriched from blood (not recorded which). These receptors were obtained from a middle-aged man with acute COVID-19.

This chain uses TRBV7-3 with TRBJ2-1, with 7 bases identical to TRBD2. The junction had 4 bases not matched to a gene; V was cut back by 2 bases and J by 3 bases. The CDR3 spans 15 residues. Germline V CDR1 and CDR2: SGHTA, FQGTGA. The chain's CDR3 is CASSLDSGGYNEQFF. CDR3 nucleotide sequence: TGTGCCAGCAGCTTAGACTCGGGGGGCTACAATGAGCAGTTCTTC.

The V call is TRBV21-1, the J call TRBJ2-7; the table calls TRBD1, which could not be checked here. TRBV21-1 is a recognized pseudogene. The CDR3 is 16 residues long. The CDR3 region is CASSKWVGQGFYEQYF. In DNA, the CDR3 is TGTGCCAGCAGCAAGTGGGTGGGACAGGGGTTCTACGAGCAGTACTTC.

V usage is TRBV7-2 and J usage is TRBJ2-1, with no clear D. Germline CDR1 reads SGHTA; CDR2 reads FQGNSA. The CDR3 has 13 residues. The V and J ends lost 5 bases and 6 bases respectively, with 11 bases between them. CDR3 sequence (DNA): TGTGCCAGCAGCCGAAGCTACAGCAATGAGCAGTTCTTC. Protein: CASSRSYSNEQFF.

The CDR3 coding sequence is TGTGCCAGCCACTACGGGGGGCCGGGAAACACCATATATTTT. Its translation is CASHYGGPGNTIYF. V is TRBV6-5 and J is TRBJ1-3, with D possibly being TRBD1 (6 bases). V was cut by 8 bases and J by 4 bases, with 15 bases left in between. The germline V gene encodes CDR1 MNHEY and CDR2 SVGAGI. This CDR3 has 14 amino acids.

This rearrangement joins TRBV6-1 to TRBJ2-1; tentative D call: TRBD2 (5 bases). V lost 1 base and J lost 6, with 10 bases in between. This CDR3 spans 14 amino acids. CDR1 and CDR2 (germline): MNHNS, SASEGT. In DNA, the CDR3 is TGTGCCAGCAGTGAAGGAGGGTTTGCCAATGAGCAGTTCTTC. Translated, it gives CASSEGGFANEQFF.

V usage is TRBV4-1 and J usage is TRBJ2-1; 11 bases fit TRBD2. In germline, CDR1 is MGHRA, CDR2 YSYEKL. The V segment lost 4 bases and the J segment 5 bases; nucleotides outside the gene matches: 4. There are 15 residues in the CDR3. The CDR3 nucleotides are TGCGCCAGCAGCCTACTAGCGGGAGATGACAATGAGCAGTTCTTC. It encodes CASSLLAGDDNEQFF.

This chain joins TRBV19 and TRBJ1-4; 11 nucleotides align to TRBD1. V shed 5 bases, J shed 7 bases, and the junction held 6 bases outside the gene matches. The germline V gene encodes CDR1 LNHDA and CDR2 SQIVND (reference sequence). CDR3 size: 15 residues. CDR3 in amino acids: CASSRTGGAGEKLFF. CDR3 in DNA: TGTGCCAGTAGTCGGACAGGGGGCGCGGGTGAAAAACTGTTTTTT.

The chain recombines TRBV28 with TRBJ2-7; 7 nucleotides line up with TRBD1. CDR1 is MDHEN, CDR2 SYDVKM, per germline. There are 15 residues in the CDR3. V gave up 5 bases and J gave up 2 bases; unmatched junction bases: 9. CDR3 amino acids: CASSTGQVRTYEQYF. The CDR3 DNA sequence: TGTGCCAGCAGTACCGGACAGGTGAGAACCTACGAGCAGTACTTC.

V is TRBV10-3 and J is TRBJ2-7; TRBD1 matches at 7 bases. This CDR3 is built from 15 residues. Germline CDR1 and CDR2: ENHRY and SYGVKD. J was trimmed by 3 bases and V by 3 bases; bases with no gene match: 8. DNA for the CDR3: TGTGCCATCAGTGAACCGAGGACAGGCCACTACGAGCAGTACTTC. Protein product: CAISEPRTGHYEQYF.

The chain links TRBV9 to TRBJ2-1; 9 bases match TRBD1. V was clipped by 2 bases and J by 14 bases; unmatched bases: 14. The CDR3 is 15 residues long. CDR1 is SGDLS and CDR2 is YYNGEE in the germline V gene. The CDR3 loop reads CASSVDGQGLSLKFF. The DNA of the CDR3 is TGTGCCAGCAGCGTGGACGGACAGGGGCTCTCCCTTAAGTTCTTC.

The rearrangement joins TRBV5-4 to TRBJ1-5, with D hard to call. This CDR3 is 14 amino acids long. The V end lost 3 bases, the J end lost 4 bases, and 11 bases lay between the germline ends. The germline CDR1 and CDR2 sequences are SGHNT and YYREEE (reference sequence). In DNA form, the CDR3 reads TGTGCCAGCAGCTCGCGAGGCACGAATCAGCCCCAGCATTTT. Translating gives CASSSRGTNQPQHF.

The chain is built from TRBV27 and TRBJ2-1; TRBD2 agrees at 14 bases. Germline trimming cut 2 bases from V and 11 bases from J; bases unmatched to any gene: 8. Germline CDR1 is MNHEY and CDR2 is SMNVEV (reference sequence). The CDR3 covers 16 residues. The CDR3 region is CASSLGTSGGRLKQFF. In DNA form, the CDR3 reads TGTGCCAGCAGTTTAGGGACTAGCGGGGGCCGCCTCAAGCAGTTCTTC.

This rearrangement joins TRBV24-1 to TRBJ2-1; TRBD1 aligns across 10 bases. V trimming: 3 bases; J trimming: 8 bases; junction bases outside the gene matches: 6. CDR1 KGHDR and CDR2 SFDVKD come from the germline V gene. This CDR3 contains 15 residues. CDR3 sequence reads: CATSDRDRGRDEQFF. DNA of the CDR3: TGTGCCACCAGTGATCGGGACAGGGGTCGAGATGAGCAGTTCTTC.

This chain links TRBV7-9 with TRBJ2-1; 8 bases line up with TRBD1. Germline assignment: CDR1 SEHNR and CDR2 FQNEAQ (reference sequence). Trimming removed 5 bases from V and 2 bases from J; junction bases left unmatched: 8. The CDR3 length is 16 residues. The CDR3 nucleotides read TGTGCCAGCAGCCCACGACGACAGGGGACCTACAATGAGCAGTTCTTC. This encodes CASSPRRQGTYNEQFF.

This clone has only a few counts. In DNA form, the CDR3 reads TGCAGTGCCAGTAGGTTCCCGGGACTGCAAGAGACCCAGTACTTC. Translating it yields CSASRFPGLQETQYF. The V and J genes are TRBV20-1 and TRBJ2-5, with D perhaps TRBD2 (6 bases). CDR1 DFQATT and CDR2 SNEGSKA come from the germline V gene (reference sequence). This CDR3 has 15 residues. V was cut by 6 bases and J by 2 bases, with 19 bases left in between.

The chain links TRBV7-3 to TRBJ2-1; TRBD1 matches 9 bases. Per germline, CDR1 SGHTA and CDR2 FQGTGA. The V segment lost 4 bases and the J segment 8 bases; nucleotides outside the gene matches: 12. The CDR3 has 16 residues. CDR3 sequence reads: CASSSTGGANLDEQFF. CDR3 nucleotide sequence: TGTGCCAGCAGCTCAACAGGGGGCGCGAATTTAGATGAGCAGTTCTTC.

A single count supports this clone. The genes are TRBV2 and TRBJ2-2; 7 positions agree with TRBD1. The CDR3 totals 15 residues. The germline CDR1 and CDR2 sequences are SNHLY and FYNNEI. Trimming at V came to 4 bases and at J to 0 bases, leaving 2 bases not matched to a gene. The CDR3 DNA reads as TGTGCCAGCAGTGGACAGGGTACGAACACCGGGGAGCTGTTTTTT. This gives the protein CASSGQGTNTGELFF.

V is TRBV18 and J is TRBJ2-3; TRBD1 might be the D (6 bases). Deletions cut 3 bases from V and 3 bases from J, with 13 bases between. This CDR3 is built from 15 residues. Germline CDR1 is KGHSH and CDR2 is LQKENI. The DNA of the CDR3 is TGTGCCAGCTCACCCATATCAGGGGTGACAGATACGCAGTATTTT. It is translated as CASSPISGVTDTQYF.

This clone is a singleton in its sample. The chain has TRBV21-1 and TRBJ1-6; the D call TRBD1 from the table was never checked on the DNA. TRBV21-1 is a documented pseudogene. This CDR3 is 19 amino acids long. CDR3: CASSPGPRKWTARDSPLHF. In nucleotides, the CDR3 is TGTGCCAGCAGCCCAGGACCGCGGAAGTGGACAGCCCGGGACTCACCCCTCCACTTT.

V is TRBV9 and J is TRBJ2-2, with D possibly being TRBD2 (6 bases). The germline CDR1 and CDR2 sequences are SGDLS and YYNGEE. This CDR3 region has 16 residues. V lost 4 bases to trimming and J lost 6 bases, with 19 bases between them. The CDR3 protein is CASSLTGTSSSGELFF. The CDR3, as DNA: TGTGCCAGCAGCTTAACCGGGACTTCATCATCCGGGGAGCTGTTTTTT.

V gene TRBV30 combines with J gene TRBJ1-6; D unclear. Germline V gene sequence: CDR1 GTSNPN, CDR2 SVGIG (reference sequence). V was clipped by 4 bases and J by 8 bases, with 21 bases between them. This CDR3 has 16 residues. CDR3 residues: CAWTHEVQKFDSPLHF. The CDR3 DNA is TGTGCCTGGACTCACGAGGTACAAAAATTCGATTCACCCCTCCACTTT.

CDR3 residues: CASSPRDRSNTEAFF. The DNA for the CDR3 is TGTGCCAGCAGCCCTCGTGACAGGTCAAACACTGAAGCTTTCTTT. The J gene is TRBJ1-1, the V gene TRBV7-9, with D tentatively TRBD1 (6 bases). CDR3 size: 15 residues. Germline V gives CDR1 SEHNR, CDR2 FQNEAQ (reference sequence). V lost 5 bases, J lost 2 bases, and 15 bases lay in between.

This chain links TRBV7-9 with TRBJ2-5, with a possible D match to TRBD1 (6 bases). Germline CDR1 reads SEHNR; CDR2 reads FQNEAQ (reference sequence). V lost 1 base and J lost 5, with 11 bases in between. The CDR3 extends over 14 amino acids. CDR3 sequence (DNA): TGTGCCAGCAGCTTAGGGACAGACCGGGAGACCCAGTACTTC. It translates to CASSLGTDRETQYF.

This clone was counted many times. V is TRBV28 and J is TRBJ2-2, with no clear D. The germline V gene encodes CDR1 MDHEN and CDR2 SYDVKM. CDR3 length: 12 amino acids. Trimming pared 6 bases from V and 9 bases from J, leaving 11 bases between. In DNA form, the CDR3 reads TGTGCCAGCAGGCCTGCGGAGAGGGAGCTGTTTTTT. Translated: CASRPAERELFF.

The table lists this clone with a count of one. The genes are TRBV11-3 and TRBJ2-2; D is uncertain. This CDR3 has 12 residues. The germline gives CDR1 SGHNT, CDR2 YENEEA. The V end was cut by 5 bases, the J end by 6 bases, with 7 bases between. The CDR3: CASSKTSGELFF. The CDR3 DNA is TGTGCCAGCAGCAAAACTTCCGGGGAGCTGTTTTTT.